The clone carrying this T cell receptor (beta chain) was detected a few times. Germline V gene sequence: CDR1 SGHVS, CDR2 FQNEAQ. The CDR3 has 16 amino acids. The V gene lost 2 bases and the J gene lost 8 bases, with 18 bases spanning the gap. The data stem from a study of Graves' ophthalmopathy and Graves' hyperthyroidism. Overall study: Before any treatment was given, at initial diagnosis, peripheral blood was collected.

The diagnosis was founded upon clinical symptoms, serum thyroxine, TRAb, thyroid ultrasound and orbital computed tomography. The authors used Ficoll-Paque density gradient centrifugation to separate PBMCs. The input was 7.5 to 10 ml of fresh peripheral blood. Transcripts of RNA were the source for amplifying TCR beta CDR3 regions. In the first round, RT-PCR was carried out with HTBI primers, and a multiplex PCR formed the second round. TCRdb reprocessed the multiplex PCR reads via MiXCR and lists one record per CDR3 protein. The profile shows almost 750,000 distinct CDR3 sequences, about 44% of them singletons.

Sequenced input: peripheral blood. The chain combines TRBV7-8 with TRBJ1-4, with unresolved D. The sequence came from an adult man with Graves' ophthalmopathy. The CDR3 reads CASSLFTEGRPEKLFF. CDR3 nucleotides: TGTGCCAGCAGCTTATTTACTGAGGGTCGACCAGAAAAACTGTTTTTT.